The 8 T cell receptor beta chains given below trace back to one sample, sequenced in a study of T cell responses to AZD1222 COVID-19 vaccine. Clones were sequenced by immunoSEQ multiplex PCR, and TCRdb holds only the in-frame ones, with some missing. The data contain 160,000 or so clones, about 85% of them singletons. Sample: peripheral blood, taken after recovery from COVID-19. The receptors derive from an adult who had recovered from COVID-19.

The genes are TRBV4-1 and TRBJ1-2, with D possibly TRBD1 on 6 matching bases. Between the trimmed V and J ends, which lost 0 bases and 7 bases, there was a span of 9 bases. CDR1 MGHRA and CDR2 YSYEKL come from the germline V gene. This CDR3 has 13 amino acids. CDR3 coding DNA: TGCGCCAGCAGCCAAGATGGGGGCCCTGGCTACACCTTC. Translated: CASSQDGGPGYTF.

The CDR3 is CASSPALIQGSNSPLHF. CDR3 DNA: TGTGCCAGCAGCCCCGCACTAATACAGGGGAGTAATTCACCCCTCCACTTT. The V and J genes are TRBV5-5 and TRBJ1-6; 7 nucleotides agree with TRBD1. The CDR3 is 17 residues long. V trimming: 4 bases; J trimming: 6 bases; junction bases outside the gene matches: 13. Germline CDR1 reads SGHKS; CDR2 reads YYEKEE (reference sequence).

The rearrangement joins TRBV4-1 to TRBJ2-6; the match to TRBD1 covers 8 bases. J lost 0 bases, V lost 2 bases, and 9 bases had no gene match. The V gene's germline CDR1 is MGHRA and CDR2 YSYEKL. The CDR3 runs 19 residues. The CDR3 region has the DNA TGCGCCAGCAGCCAAAGGAACCCAGGGGGCAGCTCTGGGGCCAACGTCCTGACTTTC. Translation: CASSQRNPGGSSGANVLTF.

The chain couples TRBV7-2 to TRBJ2-2; D may correspond to TRBD1 or TRBD2 (5 bases each). Trimming removed 5 bases at V and 4 bases at J, with 14 bases between. This CDR3 contains 15 residues. Germline loops: CDR1 SGHTA, CDR2 FQGNSA. This chain's CDR3 is CASSPSGRSTGELFF. CDR3 in DNA: TGTGCCAGCAGCCCCTCGGGACGATCCACCGGGGAGCTGTTTTTT.

The chain joins TRBV29-1 to TRBJ2-6, with TRBD1 as a possible D gene (5 bases). The CDR3 is 16 residues long. Germline V gives CDR1 SQVTM, CDR2 ANQGSEA. V dropped 4 bases and J dropped 1 base, with 14 bases sitting between them. This chain's CDR3 is CSVAWGGRSGANVLTF. The CDR3 nucleotides are TGCAGCGTTGCCTGGGGCGGTCGATCTGGGGCCAACGTCCTGACTTTC.

This chain joins TRBV9 and TRBJ2-5; the match to TRBD2 covers 13 bases. The ends lost 4 bases at V and 4 bases at J; junction bases unmatched: 7. Germline values: CDR1 SGDLS, CDR2 YYNGEE. This CDR3 is 16 amino acids long. The CDR3 DNA reads TGTGCCAGCAGCATAGGACTAGCGGGAGTAGTAGAGACCCAGTACTTC. Translation gives CASSIGLAGVVETQYF.

The V and J genes are TRBV24-1 and TRBJ1-2; 10 bases map to TRBD1. V trimming: 3 bases; J trimming: 8 bases; junction bases outside the gene matches: 8. The CDR3 is made up of 15 amino acids. Germline V gives CDR1 KGHDR, CDR2 SFDVKD. DNA of the CDR3: TGTGCCACCAGTGATAGGACAGGGGGATCGGAAGGCTACACCTTC. Amino acid sequence: CATSDRTGGSEGYTF.

This clone was detected only once. This chain links TRBV4-2 with TRBJ1-2; 9 nucleotides line up with TRBD1. Germline values: CDR1 LGHNA, CDR2 YNFKEQ. Unmatched junction bases numbered 4, after V lost 0 bases and J lost 8 bases. CDR3 size: 14 residues. CDR3 loop: CASSQEGQGRGYTF. For the CDR3, the DNA is TGTGCCAGCAGCCAAGAGGGACAGGGTCGCGGCTACACCTTC.